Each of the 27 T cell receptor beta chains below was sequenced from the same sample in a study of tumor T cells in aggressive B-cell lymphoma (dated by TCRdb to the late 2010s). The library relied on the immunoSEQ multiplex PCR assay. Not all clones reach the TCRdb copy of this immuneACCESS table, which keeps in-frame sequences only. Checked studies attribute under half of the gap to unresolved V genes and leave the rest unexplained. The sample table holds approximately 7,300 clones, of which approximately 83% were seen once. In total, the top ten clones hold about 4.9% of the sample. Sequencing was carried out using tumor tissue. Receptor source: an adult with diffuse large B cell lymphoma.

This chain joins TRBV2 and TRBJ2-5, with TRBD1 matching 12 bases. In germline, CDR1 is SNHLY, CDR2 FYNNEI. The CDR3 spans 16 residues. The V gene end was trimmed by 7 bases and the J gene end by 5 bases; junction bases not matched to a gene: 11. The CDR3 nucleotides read TGTGCCAGCATGTGGGGACAGGGGGCTGGTTTGGAGACCCAGTACTTC. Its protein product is CASMWGQGAGLETQYF.

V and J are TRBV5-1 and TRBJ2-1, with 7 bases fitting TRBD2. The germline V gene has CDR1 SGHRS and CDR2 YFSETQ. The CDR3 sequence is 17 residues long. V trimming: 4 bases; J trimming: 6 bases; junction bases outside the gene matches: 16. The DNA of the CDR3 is TGCGCCAGCAGCCGTGGGATGGGGAGCGGGACCTCCAATGAGCAGTTCTTC. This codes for CASSRGMGSGTSNEQFF.

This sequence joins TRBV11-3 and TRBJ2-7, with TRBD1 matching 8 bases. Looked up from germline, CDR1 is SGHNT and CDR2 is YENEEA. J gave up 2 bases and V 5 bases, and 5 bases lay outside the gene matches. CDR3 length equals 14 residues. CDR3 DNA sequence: TGTGCCAGCAGCCCGGGACAGGTCCCCTACGAGCAGTACTTC. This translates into CASSPGQVPYEQYF. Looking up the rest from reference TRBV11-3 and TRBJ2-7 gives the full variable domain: EAGVVQSPRYKIIEKKQPVAFWCNPISGHNTLYWYLQNLGQGPELLIRYENEEAVDDSQLPKDRFSAERLKGVDSTLKIQPAELGDSAVYLCASSPGQVPYEQYFGPGTRLTVT.

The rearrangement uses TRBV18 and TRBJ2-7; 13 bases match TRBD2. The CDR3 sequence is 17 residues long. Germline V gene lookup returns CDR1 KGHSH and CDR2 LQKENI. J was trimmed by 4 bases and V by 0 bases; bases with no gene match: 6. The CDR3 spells CASSPPTGLAGRYEQYF. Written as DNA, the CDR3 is TGTGCCAGCTCACCACCGACGGGACTAGCGGGAAGGTACGAGCAGTACTTC.

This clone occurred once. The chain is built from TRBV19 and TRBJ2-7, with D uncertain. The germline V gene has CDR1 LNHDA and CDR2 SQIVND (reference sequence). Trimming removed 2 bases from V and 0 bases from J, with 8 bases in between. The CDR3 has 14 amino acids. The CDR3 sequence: CASSIYGSSYEQYF. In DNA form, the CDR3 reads TGTGCCAGTAGTATATATGGTAGCTCCTACGAGCAGTACTTC.

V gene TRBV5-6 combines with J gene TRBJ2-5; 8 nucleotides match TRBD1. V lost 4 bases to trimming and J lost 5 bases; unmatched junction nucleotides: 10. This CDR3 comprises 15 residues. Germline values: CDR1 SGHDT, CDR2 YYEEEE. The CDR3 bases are TGTGCCAGCAGCCCCCAGGGGGCTTTCCGGGAGACCCAGTACTTC. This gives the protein CASSPQGAFRETQYF.

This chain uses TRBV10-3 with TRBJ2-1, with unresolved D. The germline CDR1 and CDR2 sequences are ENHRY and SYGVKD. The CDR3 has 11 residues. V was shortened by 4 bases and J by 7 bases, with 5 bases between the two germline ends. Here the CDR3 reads CAISVQNEQFF. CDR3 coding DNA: TGTGCCATCAGTGTGCAGAATGAGCAGTTCTTC.

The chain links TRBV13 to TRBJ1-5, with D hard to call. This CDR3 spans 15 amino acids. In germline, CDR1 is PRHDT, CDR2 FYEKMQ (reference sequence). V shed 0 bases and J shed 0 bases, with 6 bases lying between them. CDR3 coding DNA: TGTGCCAGCAGCTTAGGGGAGGGTAGCAATCAGCCCCAGCATTTT. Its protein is CASSLGEGSNQPQHF.

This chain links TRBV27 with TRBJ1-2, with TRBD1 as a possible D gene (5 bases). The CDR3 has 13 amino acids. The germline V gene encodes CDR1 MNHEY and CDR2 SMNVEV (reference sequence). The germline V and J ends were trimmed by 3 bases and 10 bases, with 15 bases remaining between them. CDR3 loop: CASSFGQGRSYTF. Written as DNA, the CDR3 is TGTGCCAGCAGTTTCGGGCAGGGTCGGTCCTACACCTTC.

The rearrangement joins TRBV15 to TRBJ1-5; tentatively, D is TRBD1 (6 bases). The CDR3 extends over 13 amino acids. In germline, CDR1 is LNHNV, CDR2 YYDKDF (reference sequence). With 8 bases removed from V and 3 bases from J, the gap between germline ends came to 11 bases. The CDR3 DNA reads TGTGCCACCGGGAGGGGGGACAATCAGCCCCAGCATTTT. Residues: CATGRGDNQPQHF.

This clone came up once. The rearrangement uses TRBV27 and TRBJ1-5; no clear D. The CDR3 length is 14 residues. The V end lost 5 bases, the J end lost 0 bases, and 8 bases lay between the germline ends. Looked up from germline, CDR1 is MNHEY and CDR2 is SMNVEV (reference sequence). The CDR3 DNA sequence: TGTGCCAGCAGTCTAAAGCCTAGCAATCAGCCCCAGCATTTT. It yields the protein CASSLKPSNQPQHF.

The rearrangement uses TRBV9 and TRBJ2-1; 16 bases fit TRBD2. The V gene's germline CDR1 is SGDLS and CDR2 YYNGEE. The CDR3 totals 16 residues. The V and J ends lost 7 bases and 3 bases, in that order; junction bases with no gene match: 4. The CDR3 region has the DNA TGTGCCAGCGGGGGGACTAGCGGGAGGGTCTACAATGAGCAGTTCTTC. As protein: CASGGTSGRVYNEQFF.

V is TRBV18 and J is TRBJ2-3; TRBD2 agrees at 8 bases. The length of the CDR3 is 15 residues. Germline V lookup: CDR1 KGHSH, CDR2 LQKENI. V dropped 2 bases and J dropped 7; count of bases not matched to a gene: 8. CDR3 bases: TGTGCCAGCTCACCAGCGAGCGGGAGTCTGTATACGCAGTATTTT. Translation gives CASSPASGSLYTQYF.

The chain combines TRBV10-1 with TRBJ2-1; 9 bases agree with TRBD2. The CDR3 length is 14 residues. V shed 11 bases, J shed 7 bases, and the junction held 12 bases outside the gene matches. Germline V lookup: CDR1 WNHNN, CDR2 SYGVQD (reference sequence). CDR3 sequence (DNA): TGCGCCCCCGACTGCGGGAGGGCCGTGAATGAGCAGTTCTTC. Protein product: CAPDCGRAVNEQFF.

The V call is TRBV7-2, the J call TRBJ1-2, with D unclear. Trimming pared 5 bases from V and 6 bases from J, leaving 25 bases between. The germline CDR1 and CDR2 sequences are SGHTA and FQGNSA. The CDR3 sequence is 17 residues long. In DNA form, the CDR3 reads TGTGCCAGCAGCAGAGAAGCGACGGTAGGCCTTGCTGATGGCTACACCTTC. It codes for CASSREATVGLADGYTF. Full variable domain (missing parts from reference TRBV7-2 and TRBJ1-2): GAGVSQSPSNKVTEKGKDVELRCDPISGHTALYWYRQSLGQGLEFLIYFQGNSAPDKSGLPSDRFSAERTGGSVSTLTIQRTQQEDSAVYLCASSREATVGLADGYTFGSGTRLTVV.

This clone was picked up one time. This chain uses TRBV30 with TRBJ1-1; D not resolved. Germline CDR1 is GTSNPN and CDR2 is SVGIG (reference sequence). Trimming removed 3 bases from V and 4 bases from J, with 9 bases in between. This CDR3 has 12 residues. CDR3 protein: CAWRGVGTEAFF. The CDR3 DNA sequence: TGTGCCTGGAGGGGAGTTGGCACTGAAGCTTTCTTT.

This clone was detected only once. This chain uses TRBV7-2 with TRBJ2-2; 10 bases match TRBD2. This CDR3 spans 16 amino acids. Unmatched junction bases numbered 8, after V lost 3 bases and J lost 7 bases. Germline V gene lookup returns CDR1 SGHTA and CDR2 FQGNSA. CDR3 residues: CASSLSGTSVFGELFF. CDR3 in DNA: TGTGCCAGCAGCTTGTCCGGGACTAGCGTATTCGGGGAGCTGTTTTTT. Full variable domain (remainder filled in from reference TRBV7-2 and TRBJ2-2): GAGVSQSPSNKVTEKGKDVELRCDPISGHTALYWYRQSLGQGLEFLIYFQGNSAPDKSGLPSDRFSAERTGGSVSTLTIQRTQQEDSAVYLCASSLSGTSVFGELFFGEGSRLTVL.

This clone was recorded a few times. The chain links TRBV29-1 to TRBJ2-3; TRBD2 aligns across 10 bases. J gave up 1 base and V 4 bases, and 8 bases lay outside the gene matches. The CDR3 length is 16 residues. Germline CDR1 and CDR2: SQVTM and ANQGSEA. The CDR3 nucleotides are TGCAGCGTTGGCGGGACTAGCGAGGGGGGCACAGATACGCAGTATTTT. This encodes CSVGGTSEGGTDTQYF.

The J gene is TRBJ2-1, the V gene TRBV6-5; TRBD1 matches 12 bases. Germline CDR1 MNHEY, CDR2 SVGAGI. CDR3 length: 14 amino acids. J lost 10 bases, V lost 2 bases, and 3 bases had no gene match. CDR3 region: CASSYGTGGWEQFF. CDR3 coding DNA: TGTGCCAGCAGTTACGGGACAGGGGGCTGGGAGCAGTTCTTC.

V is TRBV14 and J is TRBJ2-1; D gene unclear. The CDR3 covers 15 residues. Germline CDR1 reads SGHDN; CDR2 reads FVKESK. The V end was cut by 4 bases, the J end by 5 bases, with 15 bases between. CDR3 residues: CASSRVRNINNEQFF. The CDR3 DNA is TGTGCCAGCAGCCGAGTGCGGAATATAAACAATGAGCAGTTCTTC.

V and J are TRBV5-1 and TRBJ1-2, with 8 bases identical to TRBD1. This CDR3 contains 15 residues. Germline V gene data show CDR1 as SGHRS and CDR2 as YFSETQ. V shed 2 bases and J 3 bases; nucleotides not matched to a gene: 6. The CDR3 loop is CASSFYQGADYGYTF. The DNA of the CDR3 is TGCGCCAGCAGCTTCTATCAGGGGGCAGACTATGGCTACACCTTC.

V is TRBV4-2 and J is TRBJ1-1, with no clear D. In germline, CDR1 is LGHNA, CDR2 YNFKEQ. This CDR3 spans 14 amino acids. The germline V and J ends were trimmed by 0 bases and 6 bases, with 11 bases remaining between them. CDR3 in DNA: TGTGCCAGCAGCCAAGAGATTCGGTCGGCTGAAGCTTTCTTT. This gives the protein CASSQEIRSAEAFF.

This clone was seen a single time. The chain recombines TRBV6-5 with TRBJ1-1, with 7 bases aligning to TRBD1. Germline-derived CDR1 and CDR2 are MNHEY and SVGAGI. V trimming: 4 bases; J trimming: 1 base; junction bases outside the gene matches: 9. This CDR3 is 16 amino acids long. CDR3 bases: TGTGCCAGCAGTTCACCAGAGGGGGCCCAGAACACTGAAGCTTTCTTT. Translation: CASSSPEGAQNTEAFF.

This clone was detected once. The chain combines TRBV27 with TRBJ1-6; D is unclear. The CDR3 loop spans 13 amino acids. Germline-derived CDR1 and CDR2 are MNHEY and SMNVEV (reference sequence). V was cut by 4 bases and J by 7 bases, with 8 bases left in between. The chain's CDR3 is CASSWTENSPLHF. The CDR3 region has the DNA TGTGCCAGCAGTTGGACTGAAAATTCACCCCTCCACTTT.

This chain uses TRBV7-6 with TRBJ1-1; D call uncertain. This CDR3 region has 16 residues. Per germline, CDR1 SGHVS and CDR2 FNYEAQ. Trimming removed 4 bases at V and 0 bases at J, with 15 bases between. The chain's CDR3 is CASSSPSGILNTEAFF. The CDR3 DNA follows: TGTGCCAGCAGCTCACCTTCCGGGATCCTGAACACTGAAGCTTTCTTT.

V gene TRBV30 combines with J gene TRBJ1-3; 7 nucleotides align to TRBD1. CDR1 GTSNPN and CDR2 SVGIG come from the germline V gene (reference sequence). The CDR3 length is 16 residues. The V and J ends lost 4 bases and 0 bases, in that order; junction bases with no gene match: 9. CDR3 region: CAWIKRTGRSGNTIYF. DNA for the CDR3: TGTGCCTGGATTAAGAGGACAGGCCGCTCTGGAAACACCATATATTTT.

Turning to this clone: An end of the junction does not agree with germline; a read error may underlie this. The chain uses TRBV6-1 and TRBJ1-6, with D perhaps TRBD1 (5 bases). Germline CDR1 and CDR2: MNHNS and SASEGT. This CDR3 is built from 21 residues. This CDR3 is CASSEIVGQGVRSSYNSPLHF. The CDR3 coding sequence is TGTGCTAGCAGTGAAATAGTAGGGCAGGGCGTTCGGAGCTCCTATAATTCACCCCTCCACTTT.